This TCR beta chain stems from a study of control samples from healthy donors and cancer patients. Germline V gene lookup returns CDR1 MNHEY and CDR2 SMNVEV (reference sequence). The V and J ends lost 6 bases and 6 bases, in that order; junction bases with no gene match: 0. The CDR3 totals 13 residues. Profiling relied on immunoSEQ multiplex PCR, and the TCRdb table lists in-frame clones only, not all of them. The data contain 55,000 to 80,000 clones, about 92% of them singletons. V and J are TRBV27 and TRBJ2-3; 13 positions agree with TRBD2. This TCR came from a man aged 55-75 years with colorectal cancer. The sample taken for sequencing was PBMCs. This CDR3 is CASRTSGGDTQYF. CDR3 nucleotides: TGTGCCAGCAGGACTAGCGGGGGGGATACGCAGTATTTT.